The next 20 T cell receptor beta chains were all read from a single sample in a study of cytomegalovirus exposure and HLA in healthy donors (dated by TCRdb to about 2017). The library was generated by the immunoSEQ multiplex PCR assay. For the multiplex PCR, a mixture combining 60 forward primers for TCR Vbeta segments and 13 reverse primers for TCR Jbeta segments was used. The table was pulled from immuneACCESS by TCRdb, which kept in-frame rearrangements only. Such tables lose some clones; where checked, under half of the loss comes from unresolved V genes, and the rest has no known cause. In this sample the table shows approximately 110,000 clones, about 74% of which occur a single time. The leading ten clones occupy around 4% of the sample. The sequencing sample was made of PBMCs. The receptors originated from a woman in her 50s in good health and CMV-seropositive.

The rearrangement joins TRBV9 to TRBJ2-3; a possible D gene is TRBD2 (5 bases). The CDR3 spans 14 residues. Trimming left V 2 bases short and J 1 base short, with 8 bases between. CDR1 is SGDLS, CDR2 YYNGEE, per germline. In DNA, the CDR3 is TGTGCCAGCAGCGTGCGGGTCCGCACAGATACGCAGTATTTT. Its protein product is CASSVRVRTDTQYF.

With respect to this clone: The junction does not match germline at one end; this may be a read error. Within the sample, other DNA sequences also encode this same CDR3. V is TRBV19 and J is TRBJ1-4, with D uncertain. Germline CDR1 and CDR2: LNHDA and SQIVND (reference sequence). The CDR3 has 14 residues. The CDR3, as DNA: TGTGCCAGTAGCATAGTGGATGGGAGTGAAAAACTGTTTTTT. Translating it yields CASSIVDGSEKLFF.

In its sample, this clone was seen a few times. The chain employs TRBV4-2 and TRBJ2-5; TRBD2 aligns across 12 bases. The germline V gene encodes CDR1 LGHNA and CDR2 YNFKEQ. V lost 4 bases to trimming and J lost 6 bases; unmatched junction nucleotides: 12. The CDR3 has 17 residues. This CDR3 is CASSRTLAGGPGKTQYF. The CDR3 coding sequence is TGTGCCAGCAGCCGCACACTAGCGGGGGGTCCCGGGAAGACCCAGTACTTC.

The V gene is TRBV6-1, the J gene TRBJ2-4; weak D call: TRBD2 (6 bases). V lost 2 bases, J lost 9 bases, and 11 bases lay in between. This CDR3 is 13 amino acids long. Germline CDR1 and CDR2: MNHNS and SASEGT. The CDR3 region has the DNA TGTGCCAGCAGTGAACTAGGGAGGACCATTCAGTACTTC. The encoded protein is CASSELGRTIQYF.

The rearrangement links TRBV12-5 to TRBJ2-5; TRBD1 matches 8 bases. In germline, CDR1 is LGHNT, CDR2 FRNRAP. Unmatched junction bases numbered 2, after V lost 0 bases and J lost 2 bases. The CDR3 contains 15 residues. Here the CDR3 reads CASGLVWTGQETQYF. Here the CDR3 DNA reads TGTGCTAGTGGTTTGGTATGGACAGGGCAAGAGACCCAGTACTTC.

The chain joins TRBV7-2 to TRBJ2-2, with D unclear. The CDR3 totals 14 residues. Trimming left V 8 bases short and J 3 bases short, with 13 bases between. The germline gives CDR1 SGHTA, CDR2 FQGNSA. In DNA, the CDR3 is TGTGCCAGCCGCCGCCACGGTGACACCGGGGAGCTGTTTTTT. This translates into CASRRHGDTGELFF.

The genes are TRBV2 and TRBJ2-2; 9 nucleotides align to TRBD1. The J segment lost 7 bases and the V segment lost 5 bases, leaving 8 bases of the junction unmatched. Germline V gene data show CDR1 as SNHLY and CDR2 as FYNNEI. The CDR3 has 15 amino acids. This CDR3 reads CASSPTGGGSGELFF. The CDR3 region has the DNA TGTGCCAGCAGTCCTACAGGGGGCGGGAGCGGGGAGCTGTTTTTT.

The CDR3 coding sequence is TGTGCCAGCAGCCAAGACAGGGGAACCTACAATGAGCAGTTCTTC. This translates into CASSQDRGTYNEQFF. The chain joins TRBV14 to TRBJ2-1; D may be TRBD1 (6 bases). Germline CDR1 is SGHDN and CDR2 is FVKESK. Trimming cost V 0 bases and J 2 bases, with 8 bases left between them. The CDR3 contains 15 residues.

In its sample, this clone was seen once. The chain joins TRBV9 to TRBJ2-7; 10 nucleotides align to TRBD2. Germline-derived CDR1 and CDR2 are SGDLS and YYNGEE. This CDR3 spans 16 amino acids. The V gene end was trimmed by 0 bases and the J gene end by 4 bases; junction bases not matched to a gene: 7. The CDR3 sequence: CASSVGSSGGMYEQYF. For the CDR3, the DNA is TGTGCCAGCAGCGTAGGGAGTAGCGGGGGGATGTACGAGCAGTACTTC.

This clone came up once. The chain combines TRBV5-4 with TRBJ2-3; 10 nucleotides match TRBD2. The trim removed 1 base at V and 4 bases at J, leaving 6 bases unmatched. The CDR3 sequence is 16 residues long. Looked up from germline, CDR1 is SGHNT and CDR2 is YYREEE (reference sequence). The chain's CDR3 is CASSLYLAGVSDTQYF. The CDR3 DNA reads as TGTGCCAGCAGCTTGTACCTAGCGGGGGTATCAGATACGCAGTATTTT. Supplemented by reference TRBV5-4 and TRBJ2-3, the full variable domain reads ETGVTQSPTHLIKTRGQQVTLRCSSQSGHNTVSWYQQALGQGPQFIFQYYREEENGRGNFPPRFSGLQFPNYSSELNVNALELDDSALYLCASSLYLAGVSDTQYFGPGTRLTVL.

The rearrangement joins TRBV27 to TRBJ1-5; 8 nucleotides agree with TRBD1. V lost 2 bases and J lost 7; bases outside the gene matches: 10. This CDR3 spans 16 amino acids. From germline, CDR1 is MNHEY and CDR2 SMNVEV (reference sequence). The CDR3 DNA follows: TGTGCCAGCAGTTTAGCTGGACAGGGAAATGGCCAGCCCCAGCATTTT. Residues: CASSLAGQGNGQPQHF.

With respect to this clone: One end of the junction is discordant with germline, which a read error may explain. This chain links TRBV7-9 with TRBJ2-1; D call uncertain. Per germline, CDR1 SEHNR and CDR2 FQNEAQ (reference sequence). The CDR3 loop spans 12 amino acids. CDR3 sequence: CSSSYSYNEQFF. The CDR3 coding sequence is TGTTCCAGCAGCTATAGCTACAATGAGCAGTTCTTC.

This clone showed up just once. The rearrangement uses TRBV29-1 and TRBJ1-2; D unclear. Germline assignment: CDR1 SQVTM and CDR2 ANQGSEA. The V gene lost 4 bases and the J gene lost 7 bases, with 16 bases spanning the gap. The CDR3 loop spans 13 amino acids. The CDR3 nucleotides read TGCAGCGTTGGTTCAGGAAAGGCGCCTGGCTACACCTTC. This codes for CSVGSGKAPGYTF.

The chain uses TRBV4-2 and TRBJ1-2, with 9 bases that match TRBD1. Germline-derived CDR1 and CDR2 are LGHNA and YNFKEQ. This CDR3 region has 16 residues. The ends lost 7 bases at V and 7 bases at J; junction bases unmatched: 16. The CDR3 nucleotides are TGTGCCAGCACCCCTGCGGGGACAGGGATAAATGGTGGCTACACCTTC. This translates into CASTPAGTGINGGYTF.

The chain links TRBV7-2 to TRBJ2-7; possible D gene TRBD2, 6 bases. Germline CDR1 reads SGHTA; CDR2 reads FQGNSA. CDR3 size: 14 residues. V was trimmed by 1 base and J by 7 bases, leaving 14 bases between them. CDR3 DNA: TGTGCCAGCAGCTTAGGGCGGGGCCCTCGGGAGCAGTACTTC. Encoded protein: CASSLGRGPREQYF.

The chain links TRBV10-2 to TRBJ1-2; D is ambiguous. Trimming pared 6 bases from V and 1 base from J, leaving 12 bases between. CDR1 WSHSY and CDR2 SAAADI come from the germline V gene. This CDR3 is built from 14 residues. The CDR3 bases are TGCGCCAGCAGCGAGACAAATTTTAACTATGGCTACACCTTC. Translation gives CASSETNFNYGYTF.

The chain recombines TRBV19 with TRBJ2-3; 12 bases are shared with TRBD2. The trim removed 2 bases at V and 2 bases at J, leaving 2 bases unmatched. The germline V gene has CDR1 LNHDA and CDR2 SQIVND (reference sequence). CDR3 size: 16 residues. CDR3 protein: CASSIRLAGDTDTQYF. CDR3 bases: TGTGCCAGTAGTATAAGACTAGCGGGGGACACAGATACGCAGTATTTT.

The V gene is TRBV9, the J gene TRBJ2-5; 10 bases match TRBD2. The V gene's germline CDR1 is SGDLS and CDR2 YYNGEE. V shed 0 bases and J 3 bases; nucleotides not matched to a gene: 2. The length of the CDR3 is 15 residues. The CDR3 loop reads CASSVGLAGEETQYF. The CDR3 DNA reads TGTGCCAGCAGCGTAGGTCTAGCGGGAGAAGAGACCCAGTACTTC.

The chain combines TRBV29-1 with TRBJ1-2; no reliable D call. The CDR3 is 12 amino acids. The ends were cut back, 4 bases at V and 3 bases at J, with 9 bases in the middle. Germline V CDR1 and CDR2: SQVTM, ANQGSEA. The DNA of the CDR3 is TGCAGCGTTGGCGGTGGGTACTATGGCTACACCTTC. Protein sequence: CSVGGGYYGYTF.

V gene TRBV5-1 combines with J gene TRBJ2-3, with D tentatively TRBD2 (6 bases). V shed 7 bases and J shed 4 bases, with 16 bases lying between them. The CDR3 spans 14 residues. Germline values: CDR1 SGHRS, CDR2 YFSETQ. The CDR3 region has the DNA TGCGCCAGCTCTGCGGGGATCGGTTCAGATACGCAGTATTTT. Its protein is CASSAGIGSDTQYF.